The rows below give T cell receptor beta chains drawn from one sample of a study of naive CD8 T cells in extremely preterm neonates. The protocol was immunoSEQ multiplex PCR, while the TCRdb copy is restricted to in-frame clones and leaves out a portion. The table includes approximately 7,000 clones, 95% to 98% detected once. Sample: naive CD8+ T cells from blood. Receptors originate from a human donor in good health. The CDR3 runs from the conserved cysteine through the conserved F or W. D genes are given only for firm matches. A clone size is listed for some rows: how often the clone was seen (once, few, many), or a class if it is expanded.

J,V,size,D,CDR3,DNA
TRBJ1-4,TRBV7-9,-,TRBD1,CAGGKGQGNEKLFF,TGTGCTGGCGGGAAGGGACAGGGTAATGAAAAACTGTTTTTT
TRBJ1-1,TRBV13,-,-,CASSSYRDAEAFF,TGTGCCAGCAGCTCCTACAGGGACGCTGAAGCTTTCTTT
TRBJ1-2,TRBV19,-,-,CASSDSLYGYTF,TGTGCCAGTTCCGACAGCCTCTATGGCTACACCTTC
TRBJ2-7,TRBV5-6,-,-,CASSLVAGEGYEQYF,TGTGCCAGCAGCTTGGTCGCAGGGGAGGGCTACGAGCAGTACTTC
TRBJ2-1,TRBV4-1,-,TRBD1,CASSQGQSNEQFF,TGCGCCAGCAGCCAGGGACAGTCCAATGAGCAGTTCTTC
TRBJ2-2,TRBV30,-,-,CAWSVVRVGGELFF,TGTGCCTGGAGTGTAGTCCGGGTCGGAGGGGAGCTGTTTTTT
TRBJ1-4,TRBV7-2,-,TRBD1,CASSFVGEGAHEKLFF,TGTGCCAGCAGCTTCGTCGGTGAGGGGGCGCATGAAAAACTGTTTTTT
TRBJ1-1,TRBV5-4,-,-,CASSLPSGPTEAFF,TGTGCCAGCAGCTTACCGTCAGGGCCCACTGAAGCTTTCTTT
TRBJ1-1,TRBV27,-,-,CASSLQGGSTEAFF,TGTGCCAGCAGTCTACAAGGCGGTAGCACTGAAGCTTTCTTT
TRBJ2-5,TRBV27,-,-,CASSFRGGARETQYF,TGTGCCAGCAGTTTTCGAGGGGGGGCCAGAGAGACCCAGTACTTC
TRBJ1-4,TRBV9,-,TRBD1,CASSGGQLANDLDWYAANEKLFF,TGTGCCAGCAGCGGGGGACAGCTTGCGAACGATCTGGATTGGTATGCAGCTAATGAAAAACTGTTTTTT
TRBJ2-2,TRBV7-6,-,TRBD1,CASSLTGETGELFF,TGTGCCAGCAGCTTAACAGGGGAAACCGGGGAGCTGTTTTTT
TRBJ2-3,TRBV29-1,-,TRBD2,CSVVEAGGPSTDTQYF,TGCAGCGTTGTAGAAGCGGGGGGGCCTAGCACAGATACGCAGTATTTT
TRBJ1-4,TRBV28,-,-,CASREILSTNEKLFF,TGTGCCAGCAGGGAGATCCTATCAACTAATGAAAAACTGTTTTTT
TRBJ1-2,TRBV25-1,-,TRBD1,CASSRTGTAYGYTF,TGTGCCAGCAGTCGAACCGGGACAGCATATGGCTACACCTTC
TRBJ2-3,TRBV5-4,-,TRBD1,CASSRDRGYTDTQYF,TGTGCCAGCAGCCGGGACAGGGGCTATACAGATACGCAGTATTTT
TRBJ2-7,TRBV13,-,TRBD2,CASSLILASYEQYF,TGTGCCAGCAGCTTAATACTAGCGAGCTACGAGCAGTACTTC
TRBJ1-4,TRBV27,-,TRBD1,CASSPTGGVGEKLFF,TGTGCCAGCAGCCCTACAGGGGGGGTGGGTGAAAAACTGTTTTTT
TRBJ1-4,TRBV7-9,-,-,CASSLAGYDSTNEKLFF,TGTGCCAGCAGCTTAGCGGGTTATGACTCAACTAATGAAAAACTGTTTTTT
TRBJ2-7,TRBV7-9,-,-,CASSLNNAPNPYEQYF,TGTGCCAGCAGCTTAAATAACGCTCCGAACCCCTACGAGCAGTACTTC
TRBJ1-5,TRBV28,-,-,CASSYRVSNQPQHF,TGTGCCAGCAGTTACAGGGTTAGCAATCAGCCCCAGCATTTT
TRBJ2-3,TRBV19,-,TRBD2,CASTGGGDTDTQYF,TGTGCCAGTACCGGGGGGGGAGATACAGATACGCAGTATTTT
TRBJ2-3,TRBV9,-,TRBD2,CASSVDGGGADTDTQYF,TGTGCCAGCAGCGTAGACGGCGGGGGGGCGGACACAGATACGCAGTATTTT
TRBJ2-2,TRBV4-3,-,-,CASSPGAGQTGELFF,TGCGCCAGCAGCCCAGGGGCTGGGCAGACCGGGGAGCTGTTTTTT
TRBJ2-5,TRBV27,-,TRBD1,CASSWDRDAETQYF,TGTGCCAGCAGTTGGGACAGGGACGCAGAGACCCAGTACTTC
TRBJ2-7,TRBV7-9,once,-,CASSSPRGAFEQYF,TGTGCCAGCAGCTCCCCCCGGGGTGCTTTCGAGCAGTACTTC
TRBJ2-7,TRBV7-6,-,TRBD2,CASSLGGRGSSYEQYF,TGTGCCAGCAGCTTAGGCGGGAGGGGTAGCTCCTACGAGCAGTACTTC
TRBJ1-3,TRBV28,-,-,CASSAGLYSGNTIYF,TGTGCCAGCAGTGCGGGACTGTACTCTGGAAACACCATATATTTT
TRBJ2-1,TRBV9,-,TRBD1,CASSDDRVPVDEQFF,TGTGCCAGCAGCGACGACAGGGTGCCGGTCGATGAGCAGTTCTTC
TRBJ1-1,TRBV15,once,-,CATSRDGLFMNTEAFF,TGTGCCACCAGCAGAGATGGGCTGTTCATGAACACCGAAGCTTTCTTT
TRBJ2-7,TRBV4-3,-,-,CASSQGTGSSYEQYF,TGCGCCAGCAGCCAAGGGACTGGTAGCTCCTACGAGCAGTACTTC
TRBJ2-1,TRBV28,-,-,CASSLLDSYNEQFF,TGTGCCAGCAGTTTATTGGACAGCTACAATGAGCAGTTCTTC
TRBJ2-7,TRBV6-1,-,-,CASREWEQYF,TGTGCCAGCAGGGAGTGGGAGCAGTACTTC
TRBJ2-1,TRBV27,-,TRBD2,CASSLSGGPYNEQFF,TGTGCCAGCAGTTTGAGCGGGGGCCCTTACAATGAGCAGTTCTTC
TRBJ2-7,TRBV4-1,-,TRBD1,CASSQASGTGGYEQYF,TGCGCCAGCAGCCAAGCATCCGGGACAGGGGGATACGAGCAGTACTTC
TRBJ1-6,TRBV7-3,-,TRBD1,CASSSHRGRDSPLHF,TGTGCCAGCAGCTCTCACAGGGGGCGGGATTCACCCCTCCACTTT
TRBJ1-2,TRBV27,-,-,CASSLQGLGGYTF,TGTGCCAGCAGTTTACAGGGGTTGGGCGGCTACACCTTC
TRBJ2-7,TRBV28,-,TRBD1,CASSLYGTGPHEQYF,TGTGCCAGCAGTTTATACGGGACAGGCCCCCACGAGCAGTACTTC